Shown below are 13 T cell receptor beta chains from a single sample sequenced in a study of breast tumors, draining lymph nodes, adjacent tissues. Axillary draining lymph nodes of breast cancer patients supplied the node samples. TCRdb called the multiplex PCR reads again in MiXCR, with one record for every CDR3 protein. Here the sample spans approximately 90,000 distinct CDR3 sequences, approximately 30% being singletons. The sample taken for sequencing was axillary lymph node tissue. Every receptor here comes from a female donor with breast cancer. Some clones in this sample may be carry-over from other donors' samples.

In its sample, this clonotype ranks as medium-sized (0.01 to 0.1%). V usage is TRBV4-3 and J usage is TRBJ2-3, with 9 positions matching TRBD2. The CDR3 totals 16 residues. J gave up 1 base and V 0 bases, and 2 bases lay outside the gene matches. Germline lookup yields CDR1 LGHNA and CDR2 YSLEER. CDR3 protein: CASSQDVAGGTDTQYF. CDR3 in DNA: TGCGCCAGCAGCCAAGATGTAGCGGGAGGCACAGATACGCAGTATTTT.

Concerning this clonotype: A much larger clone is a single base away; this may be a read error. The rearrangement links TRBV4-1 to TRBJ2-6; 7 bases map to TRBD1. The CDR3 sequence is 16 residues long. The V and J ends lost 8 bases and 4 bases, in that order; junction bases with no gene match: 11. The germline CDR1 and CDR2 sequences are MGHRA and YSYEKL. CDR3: CASGRDRVGGANVLTF. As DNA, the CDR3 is TGCGCCAGCGGCCGCGACAGGGTTGGGGGGGCCAACGTCCTGACTTTC.

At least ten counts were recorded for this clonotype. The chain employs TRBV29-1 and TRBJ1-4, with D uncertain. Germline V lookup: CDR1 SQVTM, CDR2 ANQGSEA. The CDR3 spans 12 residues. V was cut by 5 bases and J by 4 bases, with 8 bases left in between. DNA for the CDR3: TGCAGCGTTCATCTAGATAATGAAAAACTGTTTTTT. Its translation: CSVHLDNEKLFF.

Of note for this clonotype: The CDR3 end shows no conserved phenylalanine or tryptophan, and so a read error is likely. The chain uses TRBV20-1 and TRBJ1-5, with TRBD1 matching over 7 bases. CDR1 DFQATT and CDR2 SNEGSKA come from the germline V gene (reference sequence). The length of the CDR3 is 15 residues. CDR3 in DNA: TGCAGTGCTCGGACAGGCGAAGGTAGCAGTCAGCCCCAGCATTTG. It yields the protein CSARTGEGSSQPQHL.

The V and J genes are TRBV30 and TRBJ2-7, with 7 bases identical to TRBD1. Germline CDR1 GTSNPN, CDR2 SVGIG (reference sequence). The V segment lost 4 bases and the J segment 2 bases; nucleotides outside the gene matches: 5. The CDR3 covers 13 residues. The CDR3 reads CAWKDRPTYEQYF. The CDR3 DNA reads TGTGCCTGGAAGGACAGGCCGACCTACGAGCAGTACTTC.

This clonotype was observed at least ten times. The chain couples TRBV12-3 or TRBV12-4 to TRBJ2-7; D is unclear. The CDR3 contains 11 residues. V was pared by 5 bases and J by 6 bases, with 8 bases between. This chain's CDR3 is CASSIKGEQYF. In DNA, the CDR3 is TGTGCCAGCAGTATCAAGGGCGAGCAGTACTTC.

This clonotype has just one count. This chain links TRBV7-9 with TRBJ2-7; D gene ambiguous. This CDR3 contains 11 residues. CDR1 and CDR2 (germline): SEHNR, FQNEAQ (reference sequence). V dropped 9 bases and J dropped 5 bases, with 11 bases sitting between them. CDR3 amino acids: CASTTIDEQYF. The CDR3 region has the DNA TGTGCCAGTACAACCATCGACGAGCAGTACTTC.

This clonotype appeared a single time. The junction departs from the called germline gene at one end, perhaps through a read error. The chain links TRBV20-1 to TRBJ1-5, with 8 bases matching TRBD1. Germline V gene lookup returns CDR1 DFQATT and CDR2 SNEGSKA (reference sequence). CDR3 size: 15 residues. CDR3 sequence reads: CGAAETGDFQETQHF. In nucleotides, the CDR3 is TGCGGTGCCGCCGAGACAGGGGATTTCCAAGAGACCCAGCATTTT.

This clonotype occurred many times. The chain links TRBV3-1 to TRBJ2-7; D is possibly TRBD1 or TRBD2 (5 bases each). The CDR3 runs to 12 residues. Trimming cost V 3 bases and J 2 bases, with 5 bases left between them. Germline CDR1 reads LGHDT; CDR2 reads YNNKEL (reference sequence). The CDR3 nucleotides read TGTGCCAGCAGCCAGGGGGCCTACGAGCAGTACTTC. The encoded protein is CASSQGAYEQYF.

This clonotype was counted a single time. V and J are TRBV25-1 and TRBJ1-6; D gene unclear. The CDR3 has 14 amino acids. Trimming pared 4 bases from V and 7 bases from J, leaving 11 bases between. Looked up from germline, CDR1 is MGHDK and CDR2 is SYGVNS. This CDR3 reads CASSGVARNSPLHF. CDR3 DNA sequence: TGTGCCAGCAGTGGGGTCGCGAGAAATTCACCCCTCCACTTT. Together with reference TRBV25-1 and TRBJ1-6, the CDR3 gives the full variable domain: EADIYQTPRYLVIGTGKKITLECSQTMGHDKMYWYQQDPGMELHLIHYSYGVNSTEKGDLSSESTVSRIRTEHFPLTLESARPSHTSQYLCASSGVARNSPLHFGNGTRLTVT.

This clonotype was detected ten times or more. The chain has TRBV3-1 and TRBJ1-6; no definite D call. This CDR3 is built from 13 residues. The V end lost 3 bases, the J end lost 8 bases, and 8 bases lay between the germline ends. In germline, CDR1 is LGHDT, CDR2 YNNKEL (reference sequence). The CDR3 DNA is TGTGCCAGCAGCCAGGGGTGGGATTCACCCCTCCACTTT. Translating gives CASSQGWDSPLHF.

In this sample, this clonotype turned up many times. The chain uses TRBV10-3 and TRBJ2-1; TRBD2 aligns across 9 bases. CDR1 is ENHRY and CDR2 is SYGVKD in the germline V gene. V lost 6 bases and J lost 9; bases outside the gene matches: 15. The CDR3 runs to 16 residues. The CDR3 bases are TGTGCCATCAGCCAAGGGGGGGCAGCGGGAGGAGGTGAGCAGTTCTTC. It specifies CAISQGGAAGGGEQFF.

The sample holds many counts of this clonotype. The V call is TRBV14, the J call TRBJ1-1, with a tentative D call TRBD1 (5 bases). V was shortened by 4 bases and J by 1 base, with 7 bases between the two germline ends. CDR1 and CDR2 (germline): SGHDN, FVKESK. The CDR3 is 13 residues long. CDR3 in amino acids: CASSRGPNTEAFF. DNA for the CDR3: TGTGCCAGCAGCCGGGGCCCGAACACTGAAGCTTTCTTT.